This TCR beta chain was sequenced in a study of CD8 T cells in ankylosing spondylitis. Many counts were recorded for this clonotype. With molecular barcodes, quantitative 5'-RACE was used to make the TCR beta libraries. TCRdb called the 5' RACE reads again in MiXCR, with one record for every CDR3 protein. This table has under 400,000 distinct CDR3 sequences, around a tenth appearing once. This TCR was recovered from a female donor with ankylosing spondylitis or in good health (not recorded which). Sequenced sample: blood, either unsorted or a sorted T cell fraction (not recorded which).

The CDR3 region is CATSRDQGNTQYF. The CDR3 DNA is TGTGCCACCAGCAGAGATCAGGGAAATACGCAGTATTTT. J is TRBJ2-3 and V is TRBV15; tentative D call: TRBD1 (5 bases). Germline V gene lookup returns CDR1 LNHNV and CDR2 YYDKDF (reference sequence). The V end was cut by 0 bases, the J end by 7 bases, with 8 bases between. CDR3 length: 13 residues.